A selection of T cell receptor beta chains follows, all from one sample in a study of Ad26.COV2.S vaccination and SARS-CoV-2 variants. The table came from immunoSEQ multiplex PCR; TCRdb's copy has only in-frame clones and leaves some out. The repertoire holds about 370,000 clones, around nine tenths seen once, with under 3.5% in the top ten. Sequenced here: peripheral blood, sampled in a trial of Ad26.COV2.S vaccine versus placebo. All receptors derive from a person aged 18-65 years who received the Ad26.COV2.S COVID-19 vaccine or a placebo. The CDR3 runs from the conserved cysteine through the conserved F or W. Each record gives: D gene, V gene, J gene, clone size, CDR3 protein, CDR3 DNA. The D gene is left open where the match is weak. Size tells how often a clone was seen (once, few, many) or the class of an expanded clone, and some rows leave it out.

>.|TRBV28|TRBJ1-2|once
CASSLSEYGYTF
TGTGCCAGCAGTTTATCGGAATATGGCTACACCTTC
>TRBD1|TRBV4-1|TRBJ1-1|.
CASSQGRQGRTLNTEAFF
TGCGCCAGCAGCCAGGGCCGACAGGGCAGAACTTTGAACACTGAAGCTTTCTTT
>.|TRBV9|TRBJ1-5|.
CASSGSFYDQPQHF
TGTGCCAGCAGCGGCTCATTTTACGATCAGCCCCAGCATTTT
>.|TRBV19|TRBJ1-5|.
CASSRGLRNQPQHF
TGTGCCAGTAGTAGGGGGCTACGCAATCAGCCCCAGCATTTT
>.|TRBV5-4|TRBJ1-1|.
CASSTGNTEAFF
TGTGCCAGCAGCACAGGGAACACTGAAGCTTTCTTT
>.|TRBV5-4|TRBJ1-1|.
CASSLAVEVSTEAFF
TGTGCCAGCAGCTTGGCCGTTGAAGTCTCGACTGAAGCTTTCTTT
>TRBD1|TRBV3-1/TRBV3-2|TRBJ1-6|.
CASSQRQGNSPLHF
TGTGCCAGCAGCCAAAGACAGGGGAATTCACCCCTCCACTTT
>.|TRBV10-2|TRBJ2-1|once
CASSSKQASHEQFF
TGCGCCAGCAGTAGTAAACAGGCCTCGCATGAGCAGTTCTTC
>.|TRBV10-2|TRBJ1-3|.
CASSLGGSGNTIYF
TGCGCCAGTTCCTTGGGGGGCTCTGGAAACACCATATATTTT
>.|TRBV30|TRBJ2-3|.
CAWSRQRNTDTQYF
TGTGCCTGGAGTCGCCAGCGGAACACAGATACGCAGTATTTT
>.|TRBV10-3|TRBJ2-1|.
CAIRQGDNEQFF
TGTGCCATCCGCCAGGGCGACAATGAGCAGTTCTTC
>TRBD1|TRBV3-1/TRBV3-2|TRBJ1-2|few
CASSPGTGGYGYTF
TGTGCCAGCAGCCCCGGGACAGGGGGGTATGGCTACACCTTC
>.|TRBV6-5|TRBJ2-7|.
CASSLGPSGMYF
TGTGCCAGCAGTTTGGGACCTTCCGGGATGTACTTC
>.|TRBV3-1/TRBV3-2|TRBJ1-1|.
CASSQGPVNTEAFF
TGTGCCAGCAGCCAAGGACCCGTGAACACTGAAGCTTTCTTT
>.|TRBV5-5|TRBJ2-6|.
CASSLEARGGANVLTF
TGTGCCAGCAGCTTGGAGGCGAGAGGTGGGGCCAACGTCCTGACTTTC
>.|TRBV9|TRBJ1-1|.
CASSPGEGQPRNTEAFF
TGTGCCAGCAGCCCGGGGGAGGGACAACCCCGGAACACTGAAGCTTTCTTT
>.|TRBV5-4|TRBJ2-5|.
CASSESAGANQETQYF
TGTGCCAGCAGCGAGTCGGCAGGGGCTAACCAAGAGACCCAGTACTTC
>TRBD2|TRBV4-1|TRBJ2-7|.
CASSQDKTSGASYEQYF
TGCGCCAGCAGCCAAGACAAAACTAGCGGGGCGTCCTACGAGCAGTACTTC
>.|TRBV20-1|TRBJ2-5|.
CSEGVGETQYF
TGCAGTGAGGGGGTTGGGGAGACCCAGTACTTC
>.|TRBV7-9|TRBJ1-4|.
CASNLLGANEKLFF
TGTGCCAGCAATCTCCTCGGGGCTAATGAAAAACTGTTTTTT
>.|TRBV6-2/TRBV6-3|TRBJ2-7|.
CASSNSIFDRRYEQYF
TGTGCCAGCAGCAACTCGATTTTCGACAGAAGATACGAGCAGTACTTC
>.|TRBV11-2|TRBJ2-1|.
CASSLDWGGGHNEQFF
TGTGCCAGCAGCTTAGATTGGGGCGGGGGCCACAATGAGCAGTTCTTC
>.|TRBV5-5|TRBJ1-5|.
CASSRSWEGIQPQHF
TGTGCCAGCAGCCGATCCTGGGAGGGAATCCAGCCCCAGCATTTT
>TRBD1|TRBV24-1|TRBJ1-1|.
CATSTGTENTEAFF
TGTGCCACCAGTACCGGGACAGAGAACACTGAAGCTTTCTTT
>.|TRBV2|TRBJ2-4|.
CASSRGAKNIQYF
TGTGCCAGCAGTCGGGGGGCCAAAAACATTCAGTACTTC
>.|TRBV27|TRBJ1-3|.
CASRDSSGNTIYF
TGTGCCAGCCGAGACAGCTCTGGAAACACCATATATTTT
>TRBD1|TRBV3-1/TRBV3-2|TRBJ1-2|.
CASSQWTGVGYTF
TGTGCCAGCAGCCAATGGACAGGGGTCGGCTACACCTTC
>.|TRBV4-3|TRBJ1-5|.
CASSQEVGGLSQPQHF
TGCGCCAGCAGCCAAGAGGTAGGGGGGTTATCTCAGCCCCAGCATTTT
>TRBD2|TRBV6-4|TRBJ2-1|.
CASSYYGTSPEQFF
TGTGCCAGCAGCTATTACGGGACTAGCCCTGAGCAGTTCTTC
>.|TRBV7-2|TRBJ2-5|once
CASSLVRSQETQYF
TGTGCCAGCAGCTTAGTGCGGTCCCAAGAGACCCAGTACTTC
>TRBD1|TRBV7-7|TRBJ1-2|.
CASRPLTGGYGYTF
TGTGCTAGCAGGCCCTTGACAGGGGGCTACGGCTACACCTTC
>TRBD1|TRBV3-1/TRBV3-2|TRBJ1-6|.
CASSQARGGTSNSPLHF
TGTGCCAGCAGCCAAGCTCGAGGGGGCACGAGTAATTCACCCCTCCACTTT
>.|TRBV10-3|TRBJ1-1|.
CAISDGFMNTEAFF
TGTGCCATCAGTGACGGGTTCATGAACACTGAAGCTTTCTTT
>.|TRBV10-1|TRBJ1-6|once
CASSRDRIPSPLHF
TGCGCCAGCAGTAGAGACAGGATACCTTCACCCCTCCACTTT
>.|TRBV7-9|TRBJ1-1|.
CASSTGRHPSTEAFF
TGTGCCAGCAGCACCGGGAGGCACCCATCCACTGAAGCTTTCTTT
>.|TRBV19|TRBJ1-1|.
CATGTGGYTEAFF
TGTGCCACCGGGACGGGGGGCTACACTGAAGCTTTCTTT
>.|TRBV27|TRBJ1-2|once
CASSLRGAGQLHYGYTF
TGTGCCAGCAGTTTAAGGGGAGCCGGACAACTTCACTATGGCTACACCTTC
>.|TRBV12-3/TRBV12-4|TRBJ1-1|.
CASSLEMLTEAFF
TGTGCCAGCAGTTTAGAGATGCTCACTGAAGCTTTCTTT
>.|TRBV3-1/TRBV3-2|TRBJ1-1|.
CASSQSRLTEAFF
TGTGCCAGCAGCCAAAGTCGACTAACTGAAGCTTTCTTT
>TRBD2|TRBV5-4|TRBJ2-2|.
CASSLASGWNTGELFF
TGTGCCAGCAGCTTAGCTAGCGGGTGGAACACCGGGGAGCTGTTTTTT
>.|TRBV13|TRBJ1-1|.
CASSLGRGFRKAFF
TGTGCCAGCAGCTTGGGCAGGGGTTTTCGAAAAGCTTTCTTT
>.|TRBV4-3|TRBJ1-5|few
CASSQEEGRQPQHF
TGCGCCAGCAGCCAAGAAGAGGGAAGGCAGCCCCAGCATTTT
>TRBD2|TRBV10-1|TRBJ2-3|few
CASSDPGTSGGARDTQYF
TGCGCCAGCAGTGATCCCGGGACTAGCGGGGGGGCCCGAGATACGCAGTATTTT
>.|TRBV6-5|TRBJ1-6|.
CATKRGVGNSPLHF
TGTGCCACGAAACGAGGGGTGGGGAATTCACCCCTCCACTTT
>.|TRBV20-1|TRBJ2-1|.
CSAPQNEQFF
TGCAGTGCCCCTCAAAATGAGCAGTTCTTC
>.|TRBV11-2|TRBJ2-7|.
CASSPRGRSTYEQYF
TGTGCCAGCAGCCCACGGGGTCGGAGTACCTACGAGCAGTACTTC
>.|TRBV11-2|TRBJ2-5|once
CASSLTSGFQETQYF
TGTGCCAGCAGCTTAACGTCTGGGTTTCAAGAGACCCAGTACTTC